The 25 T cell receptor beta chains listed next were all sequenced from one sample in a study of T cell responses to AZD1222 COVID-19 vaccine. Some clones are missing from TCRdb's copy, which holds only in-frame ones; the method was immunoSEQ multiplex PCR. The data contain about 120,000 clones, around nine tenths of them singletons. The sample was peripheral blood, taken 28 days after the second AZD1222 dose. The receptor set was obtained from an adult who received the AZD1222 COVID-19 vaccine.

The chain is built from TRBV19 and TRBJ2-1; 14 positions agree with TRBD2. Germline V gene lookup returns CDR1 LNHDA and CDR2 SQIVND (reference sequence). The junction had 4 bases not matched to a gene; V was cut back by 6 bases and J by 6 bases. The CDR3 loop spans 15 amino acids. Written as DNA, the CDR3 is TGTGCCAGTAGCAACGGACTAGCGGGAGGCAATGAGCAGTTCTTC. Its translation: CASSNGLAGGNEQFF.

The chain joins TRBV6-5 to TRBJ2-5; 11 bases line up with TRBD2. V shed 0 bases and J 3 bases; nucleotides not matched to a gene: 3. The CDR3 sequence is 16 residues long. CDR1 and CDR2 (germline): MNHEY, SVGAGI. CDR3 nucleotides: TGTGCCAGCAGTTACTCAGCACTAGCGGGAGAAGAGACCCAGTACTTC. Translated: CASSYSALAGEETQYF.

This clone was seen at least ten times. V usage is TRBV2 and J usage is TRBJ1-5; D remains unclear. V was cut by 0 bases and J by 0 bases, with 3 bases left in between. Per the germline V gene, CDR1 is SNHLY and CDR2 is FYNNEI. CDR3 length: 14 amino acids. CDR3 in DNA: TGTGCCAGCAGTGAAGCATTTAGCAATCAGCCCCAGCATTTT. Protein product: CASSEAFSNQPQHF.

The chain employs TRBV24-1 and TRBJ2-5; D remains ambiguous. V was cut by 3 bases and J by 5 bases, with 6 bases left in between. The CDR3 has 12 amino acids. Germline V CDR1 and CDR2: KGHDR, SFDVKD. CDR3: CATSDHRETQYF. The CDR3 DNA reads TGTGCCACCAGTGATCATAGGGAGACCCAGTACTTC.

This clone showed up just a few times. CDR3 loop: CASSRRDSGNTIYF. CDR3 DNA: TGTGCCAGCAGTCGCAGAGATTCCGGAAACACCATATATTTT. The chain employs TRBV27 and TRBJ1-3, with unresolved D. Germline CDR1 MNHEY, CDR2 SMNVEV (reference sequence). The V end was cut by 5 bases, the J end by 4 bases, with 12 bases between. CDR3 size: 14 residues.

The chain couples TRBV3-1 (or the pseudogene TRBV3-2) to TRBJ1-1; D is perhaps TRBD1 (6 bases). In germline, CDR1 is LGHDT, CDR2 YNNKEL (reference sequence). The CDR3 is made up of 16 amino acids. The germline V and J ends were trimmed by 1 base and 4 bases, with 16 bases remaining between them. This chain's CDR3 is CASSQGYRDSSTEAFF. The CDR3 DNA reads TGTGCCAGCAGCCAAGGATACAGGGATAGTTCCACTGAAGCTTTCTTT.

The CDR3 nucleotides read TGTGCCATCAGTGAGTCCGACAGCCAGCCCCAGCATTTT. Its translation is CAISESDSQPQHF. The chain joins TRBV10-3 to TRBJ1-5, with TRBD1 as a possible D gene (5 bases). The V gene lost 0 bases and the J gene lost 7 bases, with 7 bases spanning the gap. The germline CDR1 and CDR2 sequences are ENHRY and SYGVKD. The CDR3 sequence is 13 residues long.

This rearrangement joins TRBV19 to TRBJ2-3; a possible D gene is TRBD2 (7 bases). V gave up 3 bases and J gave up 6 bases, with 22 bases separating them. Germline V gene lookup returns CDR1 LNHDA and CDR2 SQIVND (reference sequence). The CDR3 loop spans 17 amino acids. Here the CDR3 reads CASSIGGGGGDGDTQYF. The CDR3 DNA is TGTGCCAGTAGTATTGGCGGGGGCGGGGGAGACGGGGATACGCAGTATTTT.

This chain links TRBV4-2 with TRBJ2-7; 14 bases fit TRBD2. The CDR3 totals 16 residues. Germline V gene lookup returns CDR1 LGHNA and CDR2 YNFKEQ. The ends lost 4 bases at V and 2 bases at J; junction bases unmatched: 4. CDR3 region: CASSRGLAGGAYEQYF. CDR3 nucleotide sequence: TGTGCCAGCAGCCGCGGACTAGCGGGAGGTGCCTACGAGCAGTACTTC.

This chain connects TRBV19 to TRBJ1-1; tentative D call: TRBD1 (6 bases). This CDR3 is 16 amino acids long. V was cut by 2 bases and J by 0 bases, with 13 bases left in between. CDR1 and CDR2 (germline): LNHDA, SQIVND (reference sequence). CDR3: CASSIRRGQLNTEAFF. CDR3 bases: TGTGCCAGTAGTATAAGGCGGGGACAATTGAACACTGAAGCTTTCTTT. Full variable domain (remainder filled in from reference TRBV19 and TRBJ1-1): DGGITQSPKYLFRKEGQNVTLSCEQNLNHDAMYWYRQDPGQGLRLIYYSQIVNDFQKGDIAEGYSVSREKKESFPLTVTSAQKNPTAFYLCASSIRRGQLNTEAFFGQGTRLTVV.

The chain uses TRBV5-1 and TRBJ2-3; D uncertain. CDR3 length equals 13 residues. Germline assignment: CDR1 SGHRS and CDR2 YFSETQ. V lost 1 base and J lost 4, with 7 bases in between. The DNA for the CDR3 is TGCGCCAGCAGCTTGTCGAACGCAGATACGCAGTATTTT. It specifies CASSLSNADTQYF. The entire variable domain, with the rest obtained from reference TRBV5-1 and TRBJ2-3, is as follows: KAGVTQTPRYLIKTRGQQVTLSCSPISGHRSVSWYQQTPGQGLQFLFEYFSETQRNKGNFPGRFSGRQFSNSRSEMNVSTLELGDSALYLCASSLSNADTQYFGPGTRLTVL.

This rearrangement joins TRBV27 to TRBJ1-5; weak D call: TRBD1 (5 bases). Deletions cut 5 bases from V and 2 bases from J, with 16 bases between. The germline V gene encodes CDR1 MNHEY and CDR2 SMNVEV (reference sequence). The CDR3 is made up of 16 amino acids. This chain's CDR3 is CASSPFGGGGNQPQHF. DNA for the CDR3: TGTGCCAGCAGTCCCTTCGGGGGGGGAGGCAATCAGCCCCAGCATTTT.

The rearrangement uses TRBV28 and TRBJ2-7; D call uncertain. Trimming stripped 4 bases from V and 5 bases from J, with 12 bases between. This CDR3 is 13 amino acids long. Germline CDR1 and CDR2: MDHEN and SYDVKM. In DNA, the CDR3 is TGTGCCAGCAGTTCTGGGGAAAGGAACGAGCAGTACTTC. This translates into CASSSGERNEQYF.

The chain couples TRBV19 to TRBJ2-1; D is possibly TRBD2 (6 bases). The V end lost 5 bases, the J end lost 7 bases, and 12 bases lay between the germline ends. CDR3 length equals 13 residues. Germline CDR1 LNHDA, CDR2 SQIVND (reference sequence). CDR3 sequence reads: CASSLREWNEQFF. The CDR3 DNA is TGTGCCAGTAGTTTGCGGGAATGGAATGAGCAGTTCTTC. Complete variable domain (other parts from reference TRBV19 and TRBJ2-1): DGGITQSPKYLFRKEGQNVTLSCEQNLNHDAMYWYRQDPGQGLRLIYYSQIVNDFQKGDIAEGYSVSREKKESFPLTVTSAQKNPTAFYLCASSLREWNEQFFGPGTRLTVL.

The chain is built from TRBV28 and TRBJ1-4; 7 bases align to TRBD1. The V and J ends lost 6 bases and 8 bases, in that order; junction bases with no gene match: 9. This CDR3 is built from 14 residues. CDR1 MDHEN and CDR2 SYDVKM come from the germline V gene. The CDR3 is CASSKGQEREKLFF. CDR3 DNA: TGTGCCAGCAGCAAAGGACAGGAAAGGGAAAAACTGTTTTTT.

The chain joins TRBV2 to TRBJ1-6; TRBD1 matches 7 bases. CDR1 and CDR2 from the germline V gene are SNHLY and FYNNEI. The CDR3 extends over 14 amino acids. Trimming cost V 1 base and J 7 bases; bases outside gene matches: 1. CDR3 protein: CASSEGQGNSPLHF. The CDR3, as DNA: TGTGCCAGCAGTGAAGGACAGGGCAATTCACCCCTCCACTTT.

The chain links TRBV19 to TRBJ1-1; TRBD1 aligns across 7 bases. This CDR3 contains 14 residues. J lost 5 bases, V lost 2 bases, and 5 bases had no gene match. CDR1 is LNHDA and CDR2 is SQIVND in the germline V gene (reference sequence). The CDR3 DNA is TGTGCCAGTAGTATACGCAGGGGGAGGACTGAAGCTTTCTTT. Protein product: CASSIRRGRTEAFF.

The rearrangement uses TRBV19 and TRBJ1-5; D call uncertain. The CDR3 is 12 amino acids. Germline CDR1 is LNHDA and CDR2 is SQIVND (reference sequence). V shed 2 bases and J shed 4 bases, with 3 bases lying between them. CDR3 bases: TGTGCCAGTAGTATACCGAATCAGCCCCAGCATTTT. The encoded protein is CASSIPNQPQHF.

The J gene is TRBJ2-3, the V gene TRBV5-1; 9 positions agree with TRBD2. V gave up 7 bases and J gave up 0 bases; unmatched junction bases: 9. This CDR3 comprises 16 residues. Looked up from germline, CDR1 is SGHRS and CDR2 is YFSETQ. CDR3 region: CASCQRGASSTDTQYF. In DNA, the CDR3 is TGCGCCAGCTGCCAGCGGGGGGCGTCCAGCACAGATACGCAGTATTTT.

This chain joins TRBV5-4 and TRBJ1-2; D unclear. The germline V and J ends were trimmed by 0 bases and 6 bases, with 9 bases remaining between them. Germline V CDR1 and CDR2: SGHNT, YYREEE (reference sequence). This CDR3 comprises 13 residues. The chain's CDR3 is CASSLGWSDGYTF. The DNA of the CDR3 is TGTGCCAGCAGCTTGGGATGGTCCGATGGCTACACCTTC.

CDR3 coding DNA: TGTGCCAGCAGCACCCAAGGGGGGGTAGCTAACTATGGCTACACCTTC. Residues: CASSTQGGVANYGYTF. V and J are TRBV7-9 and TRBJ1-2; D is perhaps TRBD1 (6 bases). Germline CDR1 SEHNR, CDR2 FQNEAQ (reference sequence). This CDR3 is 16 amino acids long. Trimming removed 5 bases at V and 0 bases at J, with 16 bases between. Looking up the rest from reference TRBV7-9 and TRBJ1-2 gives the full variable domain: DTGVSQNPRHKITKRGQNVTFRCDPISEHNRLYWYRQTLGQGPEFLTYFQNEAQLEKSRLLSDRFSAERPKGSFSTLEIQRTEQGDSAMYLCASSTQGGVANYGYTFGSGTRLTVV.

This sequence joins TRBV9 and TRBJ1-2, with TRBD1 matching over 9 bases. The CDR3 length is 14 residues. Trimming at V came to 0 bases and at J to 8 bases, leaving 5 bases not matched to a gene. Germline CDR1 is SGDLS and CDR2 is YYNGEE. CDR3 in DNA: TGTGCCAGCAGCGTAGACTCGACAGGGGGAGGCTACACCTTC. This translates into CASSVDSTGGGYTF.

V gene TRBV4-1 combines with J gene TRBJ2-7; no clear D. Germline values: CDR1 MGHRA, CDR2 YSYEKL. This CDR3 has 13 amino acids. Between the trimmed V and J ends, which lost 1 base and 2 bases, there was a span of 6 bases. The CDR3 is CASSQGPAYEQYF. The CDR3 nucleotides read TGCGCCAGCAGCCAAGGACCCGCCTACGAGCAGTACTTC.

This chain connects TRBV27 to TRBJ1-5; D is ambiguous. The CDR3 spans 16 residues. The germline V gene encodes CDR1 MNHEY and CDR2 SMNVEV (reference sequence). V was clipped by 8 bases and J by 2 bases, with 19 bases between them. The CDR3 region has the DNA TGTGCCAGCGGTAGGGCTCCCCGAGGTGGCAATCAGCCCCAGCATTTT. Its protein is CASGRAPRGGNQPQHF.

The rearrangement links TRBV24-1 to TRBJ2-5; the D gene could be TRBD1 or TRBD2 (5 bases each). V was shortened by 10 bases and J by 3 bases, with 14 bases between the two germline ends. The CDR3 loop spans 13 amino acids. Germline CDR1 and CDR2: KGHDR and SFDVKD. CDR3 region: CATAPGAEETQYF. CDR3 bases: TGTGCCACTGCTCCCGGGGCAGAAGAGACCCAGTACTTC.